The 9 T cell receptor beta chains listed next were all sequenced from one sample in a study of blood T cells in healthy people across ages. A sample-barcoded 5' primer and a J-beta primer mix were used in a second PCR of roughly 7 to 11 cycles. TCRdb reanalysed the 5' RACE reads using MiXCR and keeps one entry per CDR3 protein. The sample contains around 1,600,000 distinct CDR3 sequences, roughly two fifths of which appear only once. The sample consisted of blood. The receptors derive from a woman between 18 and 29 years old in good health.

The chain employs TRBV20-1 and TRBJ1-1; D is undetermined. The CDR3 contains 11 residues. Between the trimmed V and J ends, which lost 7 bases and 3 bases, there was a span of 9 bases. The V gene's germline CDR1 is DFQATT and CDR2 SNEGSKA (reference sequence). CDR3 coding DNA: TGCAGTGTACCACGGGACACTGAAGCTTTCTTT. Protein: CSVPRDTEAFF.

This clonotype was found many times. The junction shows a germline mismatch at one end, possibly a read error. This rearrangement joins TRBV12-3 or TRBV12-4 to TRBJ1-1, with D perhaps matching TRBD1 (6 bases). The CDR3 sequence is 14 residues long. CDR3 sequence (DNA): TGTGCCAGCAGCTTAGGGGGGGTGAACACTGAAGCTTTCTTT. This encodes CASSLGGVNTEAFF.

The V and J genes are TRBV4-3 and TRBJ1-4; 7 nucleotides agree with TRBD1. J lost 9 bases, V lost 4 bases, and 8 bases had no gene match. The CDR3 totals 14 residues. Germline CDR1 is LGHNA and CDR2 is YSLEER. The CDR3 loop is CASSPRPGQQKLFF. The CDR3 region has the DNA TGCGCCAGCAGCCCTCGACCGGGACAGCAAAAACTGTTTTTT.

CDR3 DNA: TGTGCCAGCAGTAGCCAGACTAACACCATATATTTT. Its translation: CASSSQTNTIYF. The genes are TRBV6-6 and TRBJ1-3; D is undetermined. CDR1 is MNHNY, CDR2 SVGAGI, per germline (reference sequence). V lost 5 bases and J lost 7, with 9 bases in between. The CDR3 is 12 residues long.

To note about this clonotype: Germline is not matched at one junction end, which may reflect a read error. The chain couples TRBV7-3 to TRBJ2-1; the match to TRBD2 covers 10 bases. From germline, CDR1 is SGHTA and CDR2 FQGTGA. This CDR3 is built from 16 residues. CDR3 protein: CASSLQSGGDNNGQFF. The DNA of the CDR3 is TGTGCCAGCAGCTTACAGAGCGGGGGGGACAACAATGGGCAGTTCTTC.

J is TRBJ2-4 and V is TRBV15; 9 bases align to TRBD2. The tail of the sequence fits TRBJ2-7 better, so the J call may be wrong. The CDR3 runs to 20 residues. Germline V gene sequence: CDR1 LNHNV, CDR2 YYDKDF (reference sequence). CDR3 sequence: CATSIVTTPDPSGEDYEQYF. CDR3 bases: TGTGCCACCAGCATAGTAACTACGCCGGACCCTAGCGGGGAAGACTACGAGCAGTACTTC.

The V call is TRBV27, the J call TRBJ2-1; no firm D call. The assigned J gene may be wrong: the sequence end matches TRBJ2-7 better. The CDR3 runs to 16 residues. Per the germline V gene, CDR1 is MNHEY and CDR2 is SMNVEV (reference sequence). Here the CDR3 reads CASSAARGGFYNEQYF. The CDR3 DNA reads TGTGCCAGCAGTGCCGCTCGCGGCGGATTCTACAATGAGCAGTACTTC.

The rearrangement joins TRBV5-6 to TRBJ1-5; 7 bases are a match to TRBD1. CDR3 size: 16 residues. Trimming removed 4 bases from V and 1 base from J; junction bases left unmatched: 8. CDR1 SGHDT and CDR2 YYEEEE come from the germline V gene. CDR3 region: CASSVKGAKSNQPQHF. CDR3 sequence (DNA): TGTGCCAGCAGCGTCAAGGGGGCGAAGAGCAATCAGCCCCAGCATTTT.

V is TRBV27 and J is TRBJ1-1; D may be TRBD1 (5 bases). The CDR3 has 14 amino acids. Germline CDR1 MNHEY, CDR2 SMNVEV (reference sequence). V was shortened by 5 bases and J by 5 bases, with 15 bases between the two germline ends. CDR3 bases: TGTGCCAGCAGTCCGAGACAGAGAGAGACTGAAGCTTTCTTT. Its protein product is CASSPRQRETEAFF.